These T cell receptor beta chains were read from a single sample in a study of T-cell reconstitution after alpha-beta-depleted transplantation in children. TCRdb reprocessed the PCR reads via MiXCR and lists one record per CDR3 protein. The sample includes almost 400,000 distinct CDR3 sequences, around 21% of them seen just once. The sequencing used PBMCs from the stem cell graft donor, collected from the stem cell graft. The receptors here all came from a human donor who donated a stem cell graft to a child with acute myeloid leukemia. Each CDR3 is given with its conserved first and last residue. The D gene is left open where the match is weak. A clone size is listed for some rows: how often the clone was seen (once, few, many), or a class if it is expanded.

size | D | J | V | DNA | CDR3
- | - | TRBJ2-7 | TRBV29-1 | TGCAGCGTTGCTCTGGCCGGGTTGGAGTACTTC | CSVALAGLEYF
- | - | TRBJ2-7 | TRBV29-1 | TGCAGCTTCTCAGGGGTTCGGGAGCAGTACTTC | CSFSGVREQYF
few | TRBD1 | TRBJ2-5 | TRBV29-1 | TGCAGCGGCCATCCGGGACAGCTCCGACAAGAGACCCAGTACTTC | CSGHPGQLRQETQYF
- | - | TRBJ2-2 | TRBV10-3 | TGTGCCATCGCGCTAGAGTCCGGGGAGCTGTTTTTT | CAIALESGELFF
many | - | TRBJ2-6 | TRBV27 | TGTGCCAGCAGTTTCTCCTACTCTGGGGCCAACGTCCTGACTTTC | CASSFSYSGANVLTF
many | - | TRBJ2-4 | TRBV20-1 | TGCAGTGCTAGACCTGGGACCACAGCCAAAAACATTCAGTACTTC | CSARPGTTAKNIQYF
many | - | TRBJ2-3 | TRBV7-9 | TGTGCCAGCAGCGTGGGACCTTACACAGATACGCAGTATTTT | CASSVGPYTDTQYF
- | TRBD1 | TRBJ2-1 | TRBV2 | TGTGCCAGCAGTCCCCGACAGGGCCACCCAAGGGATGAGCAGTTCTTC | CASSPRQGHPRDEQFF
few | - | TRBJ1-5 | TRBV21-1 | TGTGCCAGCAGCAAAGAAAGGAGGCATAGCAATCAGCCCCAGCATTTT | CASSKERRHSNQPQHF
many | TRBD2 | TRBJ2-1 | TRBV15 | TGTGCCACCAGCAGCCCTAGCGGGAGGGGTTACAATGAGCAGTTCTTC | CATSSPSGRGYNEQFF
many | - | TRBJ2-7 | TRBV4-2 | TGTGCCAGCAGCCAAGATTACGCAGGAACGGTTTACGAGCAGTACTTC | CASSQDYAGTVYEQYF
many | - | TRBJ2-4 | TRBV29-1 | TGCAGCGTTGGAGTACACAAAAACATTCAGTACTTC | CSVGVHKNIQYF
many | TRBD2 | TRBJ2-2 | TRBV6-6 | TGTGCCGCAGCGGGGCATACCGGGGAGCTGTTTTTT | CAAAGHTGELFF
many | - | TRBJ2-1 | TRBV6-5 | TGTGCCAGCAGTTACGGTGAAATATCCTACAATGAGCAGTTCTTC | CASSYGEISYNEQFF
few | - | TRBJ2-3 | TRBV6-1 | TGTGCCAGCAGTCCCAGCGGGTCTGGCACAGATACGCAGTATTTT | CASSPSGSGTDTQYF
few | - | TRBJ2-1 | TRBV15 | TGTGCCACCAGCCCATGGGGCCGAGAGCAGTTCTTC | CATSPWGREQFF
few | TRBD1 | TRBJ2-1 | TRBV5-1 | TGCGCCAGCAGCTTGGATAACCGGGACAGGGCCTACAATGAGCAGTTCTTC | CASSLDNRDRAYNEQFF